The next 9 T cell receptor beta chains were all read from a single sample in a study of blood T cells in healthy people across ages. A second PCR, run for about 7 to 11 cycles, used a sample-barcoded 5' primer plus a J-beta primer mix. In TCRdb, the 5' RACE reads were re-called with MiXCR into one record per CDR3 protein. Found here are roughly 1.5 million distinct CDR3 sequences, under 55% of them singletons; the top ten hold 4%. The sample consisted of blood. The source of these receptors is a woman under 30 in good health.

J is TRBJ1-6 and V is TRBV20-1; 7 bases line up with TRBD1. Germline V CDR1 and CDR2: DFQATT, SNEGSKA (reference sequence). This CDR3 is 18 amino acids long. With V trimmed by 2 bases and J by 7 bases, 17 bases remained unmatched. CDR3 sequence (DNA): TGCAGTGCTAGACCGACAGGGTTCTCGTCGCGGGGGAATTCACCCCTCCACTTT. It is translated as CSARPTGFSSRGNSPLHF.

This clonotype came up a few times. The genes are TRBV29-1 and TRBJ1-4, with a tentative D call TRBD1 (5 bases). CDR3 length: 12 amino acids. Trimming pared 3 bases from V and 8 bases from J, leaving 10 bases between. Germline assignment: CDR1 SQVTM and CDR2 ANQGSEA. CDR3 nucleotide sequence: TGCAGCGTTGAGAGGGGCTCGGAAAAACTGTTTTTT. Translation gives CSVERGSEKLFF.

The V gene is TRBV4-3, the J gene TRBJ2-1; no firm D call. Germline CDR1 is LGHNA and CDR2 is YSLEER. Trimming cost V 2 bases and J 4 bases, with 6 bases left between them. The CDR3 covers 13 residues. The CDR3 protein is CASSQRQYNEQFF. The CDR3 region has the DNA TGCGCCAGCAGCCAACGGCAGTACAATGAGCAGTTCTTC.

The V and J genes are TRBV7-6 and TRBJ2-1; D might be TRBD2 (6 bases). The V end lost 6 bases, the J end lost 8 bases, and 20 bases lay between the germline ends. Germline loops: CDR1 SGHVS, CDR2 FNYEAQ. The CDR3 extends over 15 amino acids. CDR3 DNA: TGTGCCAGCAGTCTGCCGGGGGACGGCTCGGATGAGCAGTTCTTC. This gives the protein CASSLPGDGSDEQFF.

In this sample, this clonotype turned up a few times. V gene TRBV21-1 combines with J gene TRBJ2-3. TRBV21-1 is a listed pseudogene. CDR3 length: 15 residues. CDR3 DNA sequence: TGTGCCAGAAGCAAACACCGAAACCCCACAGATACGCAGTATTTT. Residues: CARSKHRNPTDTQYF.

This clonotype was seen once. A read error may account for a junction end that differs from germline. The chain recombines TRBV4-3 with TRBJ2-1, with D perhaps assigned TRBD1 or TRBD2 (5 bases each). CDR3 length equals 15 residues. Germline V lookup: CDR1 LGHNA, CDR2 YSLEER. The CDR3 protein is CASSHATRENNERFF. The CDR3 nucleotides read TGCGCCAGCAGCCACGCTACCAGGGAGAACAATGAGCGGTTCTTC.

The chain carries TRBV6-5 and TRBJ2-1; D unresolved. The CDR3 sequence is 15 residues long. CDR1 and CDR2 from the germline V gene are MNHEY and SVGAGI. V shed 5 bases and J shed 6 bases, with 17 bases lying between them. The CDR3 sequence is CASSLTYGGSNEQFF. CDR3 in DNA: TGTGCCAGCAGTCTCACGTATGGCGGAAGCAATGAGCAGTTCTTC.

This chain links TRBV3-1 with TRBJ2-2; D gene unclear. V dropped 9 bases and J dropped 1 base, with 18 bases sitting between them. Per germline, CDR1 LGHDT and CDR2 YNNKEL (reference sequence). The length of the CDR3 is 16 residues. In nucleotides, the CDR3 is TGTGCCAGTCAAACATTAGACGGCCGGAACACCGGGGAGCTGTTTTTT. This translates into CASQTLDGRNTGELFF.

The chain joins TRBV9 to TRBJ1-2; D not resolved. The CDR3 loop spans 14 amino acids. Germline CDR1 SGDLS, CDR2 YYNGEE. The V and J ends lost 0 bases and 4 bases respectively, with 10 bases between them. The CDR3 reads CASSVVSLPYGYTF. The DNA of the CDR3 is TGTGCCAGCAGCGTAGTTAGTTTGCCCTATGGCTACACCTTC. The full variable domain, rest sourced from reference TRBV9 and TRBJ1-2, is DSGVTQTPKHLITATGQRVTLRCSPRSGDLSVYWYQQSLDQGLQFLIQYYNGEERAKGNILERFSAQQFPDLHSELNLSSLELGDSALYFCASSVVSLPYGYTFGSGTRLTVV.